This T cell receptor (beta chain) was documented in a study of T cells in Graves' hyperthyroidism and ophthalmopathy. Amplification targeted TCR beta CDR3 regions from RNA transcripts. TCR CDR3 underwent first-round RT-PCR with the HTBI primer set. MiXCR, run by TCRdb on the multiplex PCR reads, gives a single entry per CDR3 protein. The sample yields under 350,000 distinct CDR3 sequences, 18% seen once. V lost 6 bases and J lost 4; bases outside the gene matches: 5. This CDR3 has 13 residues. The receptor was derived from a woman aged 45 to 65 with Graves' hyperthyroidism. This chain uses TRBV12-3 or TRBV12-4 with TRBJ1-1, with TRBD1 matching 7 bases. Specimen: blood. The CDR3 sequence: CASRPSGGTEAFF. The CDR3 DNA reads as TGTGCCAGCAGGCCATCAGGGGGCACTGAAGCTTTCTTT.